The clone carrying this TCR beta chain is deemed medium-sized (0.01 to 0.1%) by its frequency. Its antigen is as yet unknown. The data are from a study of CXCR3-negative and CXCR3-positive naive CD8 T cells. Germline V gene data show CDR1 as SQVTM and CDR2 as ANQGSEA. The CDR3 consists of 14 residues. Study-level results: Against CXCR3-negative naive cells, CXCR3-positive naive cells showed more hydrophobic TRB CDR3s.

UMI-labeled 5' RACE yielded the TRB cDNA libraries. Reprocessing the 5' RACE reads, TCRdb reports a single entry for every CDR3 protein and omits DNA. The table for this sample gives thousands of distinct CDR3 sequences. The origin of this receptor is a human donor in good health. Some clones in this sample may be carry-over from other donors' samples. This chain uses TRBV29-1 with TRBJ2-3; there is no DNA to check the TCRdb D call of TRBD1. Sequenced material: naive CXCR3+ CD8+ T cells from blood. Subset in this sample: CD45RO-CCR7+CD27+CD95- naive CD8+ T cells expressing CXCR3 (TNR3+). The CDR3 region is CSVAGTVGADTQYF.